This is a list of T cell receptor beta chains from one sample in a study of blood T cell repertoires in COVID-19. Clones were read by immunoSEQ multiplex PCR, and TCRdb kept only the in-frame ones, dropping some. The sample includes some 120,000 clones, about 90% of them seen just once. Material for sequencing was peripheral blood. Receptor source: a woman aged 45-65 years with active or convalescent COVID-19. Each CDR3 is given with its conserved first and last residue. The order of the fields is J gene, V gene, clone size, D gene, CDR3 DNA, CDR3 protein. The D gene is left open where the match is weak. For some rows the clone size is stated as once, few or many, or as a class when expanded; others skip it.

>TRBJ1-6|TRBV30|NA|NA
TGTGCCTGGAGTGGTTCGGGGACACCCAAATCACCCCTCCACTTT
CAWSGSGTPKSPLHF
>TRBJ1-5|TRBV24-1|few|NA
TGTGCCACCTATACTCTTTATCAGCCCCAGCATTTT
CATYTLYQPQHF
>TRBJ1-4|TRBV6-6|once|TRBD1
TGTGCCAGCAACCGGGACAGGGGTAATGAAAAACTGTTTTTT
CASNRDRGNEKLFF
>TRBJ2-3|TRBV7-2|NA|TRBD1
TGTGCCAGCAGCCCCCAGGGGGATACAGATACGCAGTATTTT
CASSPQGDTDTQYF
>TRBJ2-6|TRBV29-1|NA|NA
TGCAGCGTTCAGGCTGGGGCCAACGTCCTGACTTTC
CSVQAGANVLTF
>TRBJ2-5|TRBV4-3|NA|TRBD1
TGCGCCAGCAGCCAAAGAGACAGGGGGGGCGAGACCCAGTACTTC
CASSQRDRGGETQYF
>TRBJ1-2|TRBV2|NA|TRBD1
TGTGCCAGCAGTGGGGCAGGGGGAGCCCCCTATGGCTACACCTTC
CASSGAGGAPYGYTF
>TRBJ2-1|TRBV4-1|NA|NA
TGCGCCAGCAGCCAAGTCACTCGACTCACTGCTAATGAGCAGTTCTTC
CASSQVTRLTANEQFF
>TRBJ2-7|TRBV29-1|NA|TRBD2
TGCAGCGTTGCCTCGCGGGGGAGACGCTACGAGCAGTACTTC
CSVASRGRRYEQYF
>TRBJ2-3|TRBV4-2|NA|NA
TGTGCCAGCAGCCAAGTCTCCTACGTCACAGATACGCAGTATTTT
CASSQVSYVTDTQYF
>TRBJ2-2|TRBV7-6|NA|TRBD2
TGTGCCAGCAGCTTAGAACATCCAGCGGGAGGGGACACCGGGGAGCTGTTTTTT
CASSLEHPAGGDTGELFF
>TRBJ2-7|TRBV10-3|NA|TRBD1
TGTGCCATCAGTTGGGACAGGACCTACGAGCAGTACTTC
CAISWDRTYEQYF
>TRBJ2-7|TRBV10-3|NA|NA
TGTGCCATCAGTGAGCTCGGCTCCTACGAGCAGTACTTC
CAISELGSYEQYF
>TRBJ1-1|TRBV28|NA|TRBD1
TGTGCCAGCAGTTTATATAGACAGGGCACTGAAGCTTTCTTT
CASSLYRQGTEAFF
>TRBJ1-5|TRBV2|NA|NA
TGTGCCAGCAGTGGGACAGAGGATCAGCCCCAGCATTTT
CASSGTEDQPQHF
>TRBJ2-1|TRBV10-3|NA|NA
TGTGCCATCAGTGAGTCGAGTGGGAGCTCCTTTAACAATGAGCAGTTCTTC
CAISESSGSSFNNEQFF
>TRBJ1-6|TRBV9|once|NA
TGTGCCAGCAGTCAAGGAGAGAATTCACCCCTCCACTTT
CASSQGENSPLHF